The clone carrying this TCR beta chain was seen once. This table comes from immunoSEQ multiplex PCR, and its TCRdb copy is limited to in-frame clones, with some not included. Of some 660,000 clones listed, about 89% are singletons. This sample was taken from a study of shared T cell receptors in the human thymus. The junction had 7 bases not matched to a gene; V was cut back by 3 bases and J by 8 bases. The CDR3 runs to 15 residues. Germline V lookup: CDR1 MNHEY, CDR2 SMNVEV (reference sequence). These data also featured in a second study, about human thymus T cells. That work contributes: The donors were infants in Finland with congenital heart defects, otherwise immunologically healthy. Thymic material originated from resections removed in the course of corrective heart surgery. What appeared biased in thymic and blood repertoires was the usage of V and J genes. Unrelated individuals reportedly shared highly overlapping thymic TCR repertoires.

The gene calls are TRBV27 and TRBJ1-4; the match to TRBD1 covers 9 bases. The sequencing sample was made of thymocytes. This clonotype was sampled from a boy in the first two years of life with a congenital heart defect. CDR3: CASSLGTGNREKLFF. The CDR3 DNA follows: TGTGCCAGCAGTTTGGGGACAGGGAATAGGGAAAAACTGTTTTTT.